A single T cell receptor (beta chain) is shown here with its context. Sequencing was performed with immunoSEQ multiplex PCR; in TCRdb, only in-frame clones are kept and a portion is missing. The table has about 150,000 clones, 89% seen once. This entry belongs to a study of blood T cell repertoires in COVID-19. Germline V gene lookup returns CDR1 LGHNA and CDR2 YNFKEQ. Germline trimming cut 0 bases from V and 3 bases from J; bases unmatched to any gene: 5. The CDR3 runs 16 residues. The gene calls are TRBV4-2 and TRBJ1-5, with TRBD1 identical over 7 bases. The source of this sequence is a man in his 60s with acute or convalescent COVID-19. Sequenced: peripheral blood. The DNA of the CDR3 is TGTGCCAGCAGCCAAGATCGGACAGGTTACAATCAGCCCCAGCATTTT. It specifies CASSQDRTGYNQPQHF.